This passage covers 9 T cell receptor beta chains from one sample sequenced in a study of T cell changes during pregnancy in multiple sclerosis. Produced via immunoSEQ multiplex PCR; TCRdb's table is partial and in-frame only. The top ten clones hold more than 0.6% of a sample with about 40,000 clones, about 93% of them seen once. The source material was CD4+ T cells from peripheral blood mononuclear cells, sampled in the third trimester of pregnancy. The source of these receptors is a female donor with multiple sclerosis, enrolled in a pregnancy study.

The chain carries TRBV7-2 and TRBJ1-6; TRBD1 matches 11 bases. This CDR3 has 15 residues. J gave up 9 bases and V 1 base, and 2 bases lay outside the gene matches. CDR1 is SGHTA and CDR2 is FQGNSA in the germline V gene. CDR3 sequence: CASSLEGQGASPLHF. The CDR3 nucleotides are TGTGCCAGCAGCTTAGAAGGACAGGGGGCTTCACCCCTCCACTTT.

This clone has just a few counts. The V and J genes are TRBV27 and TRBJ2-4, with a possible D match to TRBD2 (5 bases). The CDR3 is 18 amino acids. Germline-derived CDR1 and CDR2 are MNHEY and SMNVEV (reference sequence). Trimming removed 5 bases at V and 3 bases at J, with 23 bases between. CDR3 nucleotide sequence: TGTGCCAGCAGTATCCTCGGCGGACTTGCGCCACACAAAAACATTCAGTACTTC. This gives the protein CASSILGGLAPHKNIQYF.

The CDR3 reads CASSPWTSGRNNEQFF. In DNA, the CDR3 is TGCGCCAGCAGCCCCTGGACTAGCGGGCGCAATAATGAGCAGTTCTTC. V and J are TRBV5-1 and TRBJ2-1; 11 positions match TRBD2. The CDR3 spans 16 residues. Germline CDR1 and CDR2: SGHRS and YFSETQ. Trimming removed 4 bases from V and 7 bases from J; junction bases left unmatched: 10.

The rearrangement links TRBV6-1 to TRBJ1-1; 8 nucleotides match TRBD1. Germline CDR1 MNHNS, CDR2 SASEGT. CDR3 size: 16 residues. Unmatched junction bases numbered 12, after V lost 4 bases and J lost 5 bases. The CDR3 coding sequence is TGTGCCAGCAGTGCCCTAGGTCAGGGGGCAGGGACTGAAGCTTTCTTT. This translates into CASSALGQGAGTEAFF.

This clone was found a few times. V usage is TRBV7-6 and J usage is TRBJ2-3, with 12 bases fitting TRBD2. The CDR3 consists of 16 residues. Germline assignment: CDR1 SGHVS and CDR2 FNYEAQ. With V trimmed by 4 bases and J by 5 bases, 7 bases remained unmatched. CDR3 residues: CASSSWTSGTKDTQYF. CDR3 DNA: TGTGCCAGCAGCTCATGGACTAGCGGGACTAAAGATACGCAGTATTTT.

The rearrangement uses TRBV19 and TRBJ2-6; D possibly corresponds to TRBD1 (6 bases). The germline V gene encodes CDR1 LNHDA and CDR2 SQIVND (reference sequence). Deletions cut 6 bases from V and 0 bases from J, with 18 bases between. The CDR3 length is 18 residues. The CDR3 is CASRVRDIGGSGANVLTF. As DNA, the CDR3 is TGTGCCAGTAGGGTACGGGACATAGGGGGCTCTGGGGCCAACGTCCTGACTTTC.

The V and J genes are TRBV19 and TRBJ1-1; D possibly corresponds to TRBD1 (6 bases). The V gene's germline CDR1 is LNHDA and CDR2 SQIVND (reference sequence). Trimming shortened V by 7 bases and J by 1 base, and 10 bases separated the two germline ends. The CDR3 consists of 13 residues. The CDR3 nucleotides read TGTGCCAGTAAATTCAGGGGGAACACTGAAGCTTTCTTT. Amino acids: CASKFRGNTEAFF.

The chain links TRBV18 to TRBJ2-1; perhaps TRBD2 as D (5 bases). Trimming took off 4 bases at V and 5 bases at J, with 12 bases between the two ends. This CDR3 is built from 14 residues. Germline CDR1 and CDR2: KGHSH and LQKENI. Here the CDR3 DNA reads TGTGCCAGCTCACTAGCGCATGTCAACAATGAGCAGTTCTTC. This sequence encodes CASSLAHVNNEQFF.

The chain employs TRBV11-2 and TRBJ1-1; 11 nucleotides match TRBD1. This CDR3 is built from 16 residues. Trimming removed 5 bases from V and 1 base from J; junction bases left unmatched: 6. Per germline, CDR1 SGHAT and CDR2 FQNNGV. CDR3 sequence reads: CASSRTGGWGNTEAFF. DNA of the CDR3: TGTGCCAGCAGCCGGACAGGGGGCTGGGGGAACACTGAAGCTTTCTTT.